This record concerns one T cell receptor (beta chain) sequence. Trimming left V 4 bases short and J 8 bases short, with 21 bases between. Germline V gene sequence: CDR1 SGHNT, CDR2 YENEEA. The CDR3 consists of 16 residues. These data come from a study of shared T cell receptors in the human thymus. The protocol was immunoSEQ multiplex PCR, while the TCRdb copy is restricted to in-frame clones and leaves out a portion. The profile shows about 610,000 clones, 88% of them singletons. These data were also filed under a second study, of human thymus T cells. That report notes: Corrective heart surgery yielded the resections from which the thymus tissue came. Unrelated individuals were reported by related research to share highly overlapping thymic repertoires.

The chain combines TRBV11-3 with TRBJ2-1, with TRBD2 as a possible D gene (6 bases). This clonotype was sampled from a boy in the first two years of life with a congenital heart defect. Source material: thymocytes. CDR3 nucleotides: TGTGCCAGCAGCTCCCTTCGGGACTCGGATGGGGATGAGCAGTTCTTC. This codes for CASSSLRDSDGDEQFF.